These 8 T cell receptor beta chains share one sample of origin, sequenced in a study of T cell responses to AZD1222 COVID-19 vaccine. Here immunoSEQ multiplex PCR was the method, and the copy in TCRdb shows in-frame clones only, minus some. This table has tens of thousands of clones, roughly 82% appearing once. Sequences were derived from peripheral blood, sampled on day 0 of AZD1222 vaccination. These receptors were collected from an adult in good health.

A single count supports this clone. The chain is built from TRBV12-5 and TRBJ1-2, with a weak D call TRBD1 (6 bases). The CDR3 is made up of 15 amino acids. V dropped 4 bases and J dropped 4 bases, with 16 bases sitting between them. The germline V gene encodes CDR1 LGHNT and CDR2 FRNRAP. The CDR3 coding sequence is TGTGCTAGTGGTTCCGCAACGGGACAATTCTATGGCTACACCTTC. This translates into CASGSATGQFYGYTF.

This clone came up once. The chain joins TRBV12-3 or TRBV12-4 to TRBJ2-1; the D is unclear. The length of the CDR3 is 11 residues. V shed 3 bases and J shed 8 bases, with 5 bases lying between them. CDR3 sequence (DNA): TGTGCCAGCAGTTTTGTCCATGAGCAGTTCTTC. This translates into CASSFVHEQFF.

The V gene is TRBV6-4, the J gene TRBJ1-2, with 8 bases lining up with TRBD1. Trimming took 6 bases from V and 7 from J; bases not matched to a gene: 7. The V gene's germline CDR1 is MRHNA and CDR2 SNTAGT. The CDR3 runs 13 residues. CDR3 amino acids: CASSPGTGIGYTF. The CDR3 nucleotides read TGTGCCAGCAGCCCCGGGACAGGAATTGGCTACACCTTC.

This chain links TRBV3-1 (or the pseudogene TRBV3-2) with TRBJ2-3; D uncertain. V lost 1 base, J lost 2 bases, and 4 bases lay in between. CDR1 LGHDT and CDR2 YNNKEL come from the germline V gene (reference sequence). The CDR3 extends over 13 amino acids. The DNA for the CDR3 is TGTGCCAGCAGCCAAGGGTACACAGATACGCAGTATTTT. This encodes CASSQGYTDTQYF.

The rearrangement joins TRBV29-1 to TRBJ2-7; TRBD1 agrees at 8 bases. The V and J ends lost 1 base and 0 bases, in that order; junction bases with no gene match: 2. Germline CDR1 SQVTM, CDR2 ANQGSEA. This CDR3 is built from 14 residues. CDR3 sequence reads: CSVEGTGHSYEQYF. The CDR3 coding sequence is TGCAGCGTTGAAGGGACAGGGCACTCCTACGAGCAGTACTTC.

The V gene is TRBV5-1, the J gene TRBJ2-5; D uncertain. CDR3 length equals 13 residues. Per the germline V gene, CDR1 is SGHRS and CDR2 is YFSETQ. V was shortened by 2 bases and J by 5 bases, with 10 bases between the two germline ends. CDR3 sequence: CASSLGRAETQYF. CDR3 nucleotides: TGCGCCAGCAGCTTAGGACGTGCGGAGACCCAGTACTTC.

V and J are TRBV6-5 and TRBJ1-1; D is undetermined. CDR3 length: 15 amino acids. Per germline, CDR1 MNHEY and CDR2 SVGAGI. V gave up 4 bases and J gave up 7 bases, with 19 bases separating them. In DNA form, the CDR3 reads TGTGCCAGCAGTTCCACGAGCCGGTGGAAAGATGAAGCTTTCTTT. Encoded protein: CASSSTSRWKDEAFF.

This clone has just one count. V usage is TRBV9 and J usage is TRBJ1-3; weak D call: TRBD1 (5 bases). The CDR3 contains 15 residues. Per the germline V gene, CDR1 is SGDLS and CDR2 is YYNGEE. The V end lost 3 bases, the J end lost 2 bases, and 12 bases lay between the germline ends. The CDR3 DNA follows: TGTGCCAGCAGCGGCTCAGGGAGTACTGGAAACACCATATATTTT. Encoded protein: CASSGSGSTGNTIYF.